Listed here are 32 T cell receptor beta chains from one sample, sequenced in a study of blood T cell repertoires in COVID-19. Using immunoSEQ multiplex PCR, the repertoire was profiled, and TCRdb retains in-frame clones only, with some absent. The sample carries more than 250,000 clones, 70% to 90% recorded once. Material for sequencing was peripheral blood. These TCRs come from a woman aged 25-40 years with COVID-19, enrolled during active disease.

This clone was seen a few times. V is TRBV6-2 or TRBV6-3 and J is TRBJ1-2; 10 bases are shared with TRBD1. The germline V gene encodes CDR1 MNHEY and CDR2 SVGEGT. V dropped 2 bases and J dropped 2; count of bases not matched to a gene: 11. The CDR3 consists of 18 residues. The CDR3 DNA is TGTGCCAGCAGTTACCGCCGCCGGACAGGGGGGCACAACTATGGCTACACCTTC. It codes for CASSYRRRTGGHNYGYTF.

CDR3 amino acids: CAIRGDSNQPQHF. CDR3 sequence (DNA): TGTGCCATCAGGGGGGACAGTAATCAGCCCCAGCATTTT. This chain connects TRBV10-3 to TRBJ1-5, with 7 bases fitting TRBD1. V was pared by 6 bases and J by 4 bases, with 3 bases of the junction left unmatched. The CDR3 is 13 residues long. Per the germline V gene, CDR1 is ENHRY and CDR2 is SYGVKD.

The chain combines TRBV6-5 with TRBJ2-3; D is possibly TRBD1 (6 bases). CDR1 is MNHEY, CDR2 SVGAGI, per germline. CDR3 size: 15 residues. The ends were cut back, 8 bases at V and 3 bases at J, with 18 bases in the middle. CDR3 bases: TGTGCCAGCCACTCATCGAACGGACAGACAGATACGCAGTATTTT. This gives the protein CASHSSNGQTDTQYF.

As DNA, the CDR3 is TGTGCCAGCCTCTTGGAGGGCAGGGAAGCTTTCTTT. Protein: CASLLEGREAFF. This chain joins TRBV25-1 and TRBJ1-1; D call uncertain. Trimming removed 8 bases from V and 8 bases from J, with 15 bases in between. CDR3 length: 12 amino acids. Germline V CDR1 and CDR2: MGHDK, SYGVNS.

J is TRBJ1-1 and V is TRBV25-1, with D tentatively TRBD1 (6 bases). Germline-derived CDR1 and CDR2 are MGHDK and SYGVNS. CDR3 length: 14 amino acids. Deletions cut 5 bases from V and 4 bases from J, with 14 bases between. The CDR3 DNA follows: TGTGCCAGCAGTCCCCTAGGGGGAGCCACTGAAGCTTTCTTT. This encodes CASSPLGGATEAFF.

V gene TRBV10-3 combines with J gene TRBJ2-2; TRBD1 aligns across 7 bases. This CDR3 has 16 residues. Germline values: CDR1 ENHRY, CDR2 SYGVKD. With 0 bases clipped from V and 5 bases from J, the junction kept 6 bases outside the gene matches. CDR3 protein: CAISESSTRGTGELFF. The CDR3 coding sequence is TGTGCCATCAGTGAGTCGTCGACCAGGGGGACCGGGGAGCTGTTTTTT.

Only one count was recorded for this clone. The chain is built from TRBV12-3 or TRBV12-4 and TRBJ2-7; D is perhaps TRBD2 (6 bases). The V and J ends lost 3 bases and 6 bases respectively, with 12 bases between them. The CDR3 sequence is 13 residues long. The CDR3 reads CASSFGGAGEQYF. The CDR3 DNA reads as TGTGCCAGCAGTTTCGGCGGAGCGGGCGAGCAGTACTTC.

The chain couples TRBV9 to TRBJ1-6; D possibly corresponds to TRBD1 (6 bases). Germline V lookup: CDR1 SGDLS, CDR2 YYNGEE. The CDR3 totals 15 residues. The V gene lost 5 bases and the J gene lost 5 bases, with 14 bases spanning the gap. The CDR3 DNA follows: TGTGCCAGCAGTTACAGGGCTGGGGATAATTCACCCCTCCACTTT. Protein sequence: CASSYRAGDNSPLHF.

The genes are TRBV7-2 and TRBJ1-5; 10 bases are a match to TRBD1. This CDR3 contains 15 residues. With 1 base clipped from V and 12 bases from J, the junction kept 9 bases outside the gene matches. The germline gives CDR1 SGHTA, CDR2 FQGNSA. CDR3 loop: CASSLDGTGVQDQHF. In DNA form, the CDR3 reads TGTGCCAGCAGCTTAGATGGGACAGGGGTCCAGGACCAGCATTTT. The full variable domain, its missing parts supplied by reference TRBV7-2 and TRBJ1-5, is GAGVSQSPSNKVTEKGKDVELRCDPISGHTALYWYRQSLGQGLEFLIYFQGNSAPDKSGLPSDRFSAERTGGSVSTLTIQRTQQEDSAVYLCASSLDGTGVQDQHFGDGTRLSIL.

This sequence joins TRBV18 and TRBJ1-1; 8 bases align to TRBD1. The ends lost 3 bases at V and 5 bases at J; junction bases unmatched: 8. Germline V lookup: CDR1 KGHSH, CDR2 LQKENI. The CDR3 contains 15 residues. In nucleotides, the CDR3 is TGTGCCAGCTCACCCCTGGGACAGGCGCCAACTGAAGCTTTCTTT. This sequence encodes CASSPLGQAPTEAFF.

The chain has TRBV7-2 and TRBJ2-5; unclear D gene. The length of the CDR3 is 14 residues. Trimming took 5 bases from V and 5 from J, leaving 15 bases between them. Germline CDR1 and CDR2: SGHTA and FQGNSA. CDR3 in amino acids: CASSRYDNRETQYF. Here the CDR3 DNA reads TGTGCCAGCAGCCGTTACGACAATCGGGAGACCCAGTACTTC.

V and J are TRBV4-1 and TRBJ1-2; weak D call: TRBD1 (6 bases). The V gene's germline CDR1 is MGHRA and CDR2 YSYEKL. This CDR3 region has 14 residues. Trimming removed 1 base at V and 7 bases at J, with 13 bases between. The CDR3 sequence: CASSQVDGGLGYTF. CDR3 DNA sequence: TGCGCCAGCAGCCAAGTCGACGGGGGGCTTGGCTACACCTTC.

The chain links TRBV3-1 (or the pseudogene TRBV3-2) to TRBJ1-2; D might be TRBD1 (5 bases). From germline, CDR1 is LGHDT and CDR2 YNNKEL (reference sequence). Deletions cut 4 bases from V and 4 bases from J, with 10 bases between. The CDR3 has 13 residues. The CDR3 reads CASSPGSTYGYTF. DNA of the CDR3: TGTGCCAGCAGCCCAGGGTCTACCTATGGCTACACCTTC.

This clone was observed once. The gene calls are TRBV30 and TRBJ1-2, with 9 bases aligning to TRBD1. The germline V gene has CDR1 GTSNPN and CDR2 SVGIG (reference sequence). The CDR3 sequence is 12 residues long. The ends lost 7 bases at V and 10 bases at J; junction bases unmatched: 10. CDR3 bases: TGTGCCTACCCCGGGACAGGGAGCCTCTACACCTTC. Residues: CAYPGTGSLYTF.

The gene calls are TRBV7-2 and TRBJ2-3, with D perhaps TRBD1 (5 bases). Germline V gene sequence: CDR1 SGHTA, CDR2 FQGNSA. Trimming cost V 6 bases and J 2 bases, with 12 bases left between them. This CDR3 contains 14 residues. The CDR3 protein is CASREAGFTDTQYF. The CDR3 DNA follows: TGTGCCAGCAGAGAAGCAGGGTTCACAGATACGCAGTATTTT.

The V call is TRBV2, the J call TRBJ1-4; D ambiguous. V was trimmed by 2 bases and J by 8 bases, leaving 6 bases between them. This CDR3 has 12 residues. The germline V gene encodes CDR1 SNHLY and CDR2 FYNNEI. Written as DNA, the CDR3 is TGTGCCAGCAGTGAATTCGCGGAAAAACTGTTTTTT. Its translation: CASSEFAEKLFF.

The chain is built from TRBV28 and TRBJ2-7; possibly TRBD2 for D (6 bases). The CDR3 loop spans 14 amino acids. V gave up 6 bases and J gave up 2 bases, with 14 bases separating them. CDR1 and CDR2 from the germline V gene are MDHEN and SYDVKM. CDR3 sequence (DNA): TGTGCCAGCAGCACCCGGGGGTTCCCCTACGAGCAGTACGTC. This gives the protein CASSTRGFPYEQYV.

The CDR3 loop is CASSQNGADADTQYF. The DNA for the CDR3 is TGTGCCAGCAGCCAAAATGGGGCGGACGCAGATACGCAGTATTTT. This sequence joins TRBV3-1 (or the pseudogene TRBV3-2) and TRBJ2-3, with a possible D match to TRBD1 (5 bases). Trimming shortened V by 2 bases and J by 4 bases, and 13 bases separated the two germline ends. This CDR3 is built from 15 residues. Germline V gene data show CDR1 as LGHDT and CDR2 as YNNKEL (reference sequence).

The rearrangement links TRBV2 to TRBJ1-6; D is undetermined. The V end was cut by 0 bases, the J end by 12 bases, with 15 bases between. This CDR3 is built from 15 residues. Germline V gene lookup returns CDR1 SNHLY and CDR2 FYNNEI. CDR3 protein: CASSEALQVRRPLHF. CDR3 DNA sequence: TGTGCCAGCAGTGAAGCGTTGCAGGTCCGAAGACCCCTCCACTTT.

This CDR3 is CASDRGRRTEAFF. The CDR3 DNA reads TGTGCCAGCGACAGGGGGCGTCGGACTGAAGCTTTCTTT. This chain joins TRBV2 and TRBJ1-1, with 10 bases aligning to TRBD1. Germline loops: CDR1 SNHLY, CDR2 FYNNEI. V was pared by 8 bases and J by 5 bases, with 5 bases of the junction left unmatched. The CDR3 sequence is 13 residues long.

This rearrangement joins TRBV7-8 to TRBJ2-2; tentative D call: TRBD1 (6 bases). The V and J ends lost 4 bases and 4 bases respectively, with 16 bases between them. This CDR3 is 16 amino acids long. CDR1 and CDR2 (germline): SGHVS, FQNEAQ. CDR3 sequence reads: CASSSVRGRGTGELFF. The CDR3 region has the DNA TGTGCCAGCAGCTCGGTCAGGGGACGAGGCACCGGGGAGCTGTTTTTT. Combining the CDR3 with reference TRBV7-8 and TRBJ2-2 gives the whole variable domain GAGVSQSPRYKVAKRGQDVALRCDPISGHVSLFWYQQALGQGPEFLTYFQNEAQLDKSGLPSDRFFAERPEGSVSTLKIQRTQQEDSAVYLCASSSVRGRGTGELFFGEGSRLTVL.

V and J are TRBV7-9 and TRBJ2-5; D is ambiguous. Germline loops: CDR1 SEHNR, CDR2 FQNEAQ (reference sequence). V lost 3 bases and J 1 base, leaving 12 bases between the germline ends. The CDR3 runs 15 residues. The CDR3 loop is CASSFPIALQETQYF. In DNA form, the CDR3 reads TGTGCCAGCAGCTTCCCCATCGCACTCCAAGAGACCCAGTACTTC. Complete variable domain (other parts from reference TRBV7-9 and TRBJ2-5): DTGVSQNPRHKITKRGQNVTFRCDPISEHNRLYWYRQTLGQGPEFLTYFQNEAQLEKSRLLSDRFSAERPKGSFSTLEIQRTEQGDSAMYLCASSFPIALQETQYFGPGTRLLVL.

This clone was recorded only once. The J gene is TRBJ1-1, the V gene TRBV5-5; D remains ambiguous. The CDR3 sequence is 11 residues long. V lost 1 base and J lost 6, with 4 bases in between. Germline values: CDR1 SGHKS, CDR2 YYEKEE (reference sequence). CDR3 sequence reads: CASSLPSEAFF. In DNA form, the CDR3 reads TGTGCCAGCAGCTTGCCTTCTGAAGCTTTCTTT.

The chain recombines TRBV4-2 with TRBJ1-5; no definite D call. This CDR3 has 13 amino acids. Deletions cut 1 base from V and 4 bases from J, with 5 bases between. Germline V lookup: CDR1 LGHNA, CDR2 YNFKEQ. The CDR3 sequence: CASSQVLNQPQHF. The CDR3 DNA reads as TGTGCCAGCAGCCAAGTATTAAATCAGCCCCAGCATTTT.

This chain links TRBV7-9 with TRBJ2-7, with TRBD1 matching 7 bases. Per the germline V gene, CDR1 is SEHNR and CDR2 is FQNEAQ (reference sequence). V was clipped by 0 bases and J by 0 bases; unmatched bases: 11. The CDR3 contains 18 residues. The CDR3: CASSLASLRQGFSYEQYF. Written as DNA, the CDR3 is TGTGCCAGCAGCTTAGCGAGTTTGAGACAGGGCTTCTCCTACGAGCAGTACTTC. Combining the CDR3 with reference TRBV7-9 and TRBJ2-7 gives the whole variable domain DTGVSQNPRHKITKRGQNVTFRCDPISEHNRLYWYRQTLGQGPEFLTYFQNEAQLEKSRLLSDRFSAERPKGSFSTLEIQRTEQGDSAMYLCASSLASLRQGFSYEQYFGPGTRLTVT.

V and J are TRBV5-1 and TRBJ2-2; TRBD2 aligns across 7 bases. The CDR3 contains 15 residues. Germline V gene data show CDR1 as SGHRS and CDR2 as YFSETQ. V gave up 4 bases and J gave up 7 bases; unmatched junction bases: 10. The CDR3, as DNA: TGCGCCAGCAGCCCGGAGGCGGGGGTGAGCGGGGAGCTGTTTTTT. The encoded protein is CASSPEAGVSGELFF.

The V and J genes are TRBV3-1 (or the pseudogene TRBV3-2) and TRBJ2-3, with TRBD2 matching over 9 bases. Per germline, CDR1 LGHDT and CDR2 YNNKEL (reference sequence). CDR3 size: 14 residues. V shed 6 bases and J 4 bases; nucleotides not matched to a gene: 5. The DNA of the CDR3 is TGTGCCAGCAGACCAGCGGGGGGCCCAGATACGCAGTATTTT. Protein sequence: CASRPAGGPDTQYF.

The V call is TRBV5-1, the J call TRBJ1-2; maybe TRBD1 (5 bases). The ends were cut back, 0 bases at V and 1 base at J, with 7 bases in the middle. CDR1 and CDR2 from the germline V gene are SGHRS and YFSETQ. The CDR3 totals 14 residues. The DNA for the CDR3 is TGCGCCAGCAGCTTGGGACAGATTAACTATGGCTACACCTTC. This gives the protein CASSLGQINYGYTF. The complete variable domain, with remaining parts taken from reference TRBV5-1 and TRBJ1-2, reads KAGVTQTPRYLIKTRGQQVTLSCSPISGHRSVSWYQQTPGQGLQFLFEYFSETQRNKGNFPGRFSGRQFSNSRSEMNVSTLELGDSALYLCASSLGQINYGYTFGSGTRLTVV.

The chain has TRBV2 and TRBJ1-2, with D perhaps TRBD1 (6 bases). The germline gives CDR1 SNHLY, CDR2 FYNNEI. The CDR3 length is 15 residues. Trimming removed 2 bases from V and 6 bases from J, with 16 bases in between. CDR3 coding DNA: TGTGCCAGCAGTGAAAGGGGGAGGGGATTCGATGGCTACACCTTC. Protein: CASSERGRGFDGYTF.

The chain couples TRBV2 to TRBJ1-4, with 7 bases fitting TRBD1. This CDR3 comprises 16 residues. Germline V gene lookup returns CDR1 SNHLY and CDR2 FYNNEI. With V trimmed by 3 bases and J by 4 bases, 8 bases remained unmatched. The CDR3 here is CASSEGPGTDNEKLFF. The CDR3 nucleotides are TGTGCCAGCAGTGAGGGCCCCGGGACAGATAATGAAAAACTGTTTTTT.

V usage is TRBV2 and J usage is TRBJ2-1; D may be TRBD1 (6 bases). V lost 11 bases, J lost 5 bases, and 13 bases lay in between. Germline CDR1 SNHLY, CDR2 FYNNEI. The CDR3 covers 12 residues. The CDR3 here is CAGTTGNNEQFF. The CDR3 region has the DNA TGTGCCGGAACGACAGGTAACAATGAGCAGTTCTTC.

The chain links TRBV7-2 to TRBJ1-2; no reliable D call. The CDR3 length is 14 residues. Germline loops: CDR1 SGHTA, CDR2 FQGNSA. V lost 7 bases and J lost 0, with 12 bases in between. DNA of the CDR3: TGTGCCAGCACCTGGGGAGGAACTAACTATGGCTACACCTTC. The encoded protein is CASTWGGTNYGYTF.